The clone carrying this T cell receptor beta chain was counted between two and nine times. Its cognate antigen is unknown. The CDR3 loop spans 17 amino acids. The J segment lost 1 base and the V segment lost 5 bases, leaving 8 bases of the junction unmatched. Germline CDR1 and CDR2: SEHNR and FQNEAQ (reference sequence). TCR beta cDNA libraries included unique molecular identifiers. TCRdb reprocessed the PCR reads via MiXCR and lists one record per CDR3 protein. The profile shows roughly 570,000 distinct CDR3 sequences, around a third of them singletons. The data derive from a study of post-analysis software for immune sequencing data. Study-level background: The study covered relapsing-remitting, secondary progressive and progressive-relapsing courses of multiple sclerosis. Study conclusions and caveats: Controls had lower frequencies than patients of 4 or 5 TRBV segments, which included TRBV5-6, TRBV5-1 and TRBV20-1. Multiple sclerosis patients had significantly lower normalized Chao1 diversity than controls. With F measure, samples from one preparation batch clustered together strongly.

The sequence was obtained from a girl aged 2-17 years with multiple sclerosis. The sequencing sample was made of blood. The V call is TRBV7-9, the J call TRBJ2-1; 10 bases map to TRBD1. CDR3 sequence: CASSTGVGQGSYNEQFF. The CDR3 region has the DNA TGTGCCAGCAGCACCGGGGTGGGACAGGGGTCCTACAATGAGCAGTTCTTC.